This is a list of T cell receptor beta chains from one sample in a study of vaccination and CD4 T cells after COVID-19. These receptors' antigens are unknown. TCRdb passed the PCR reads through MiXCR, listing each CDR3 protein once. The sample carries around 15,000 distinct CDR3 sequences, 44% recorded once. The sequenced sample was CD4+ T cells from blood, cultured in vitro. These receptors were collected from a human donor who had recovered from COVID-19. CDR3s include the opening cysteine and the closing phenylalanine or tryptophan. The D gene is left open where the match is weak. Some rows mark clone size as missing; the rest say once, few, many or name a class of expanded clone.

>NA|TRBV6-1|NA|TRBJ2-7
CASTGRSSYEQYF
TGTGCCAGCACCGGACGCAGCTCCTACGAGCAGTACTTC
>TRBD1|TRBV20-1|few|TRBJ1-1
CSASNPTGGDTEAFF
TGCAGTGCTAGTAATCCTACAGGGGGCGATACTGAAGCTTTCTTT
>TRBD1|TRBV27|NA|TRBJ1-5
CASSYGQGRHQPQHF
TGTGCCAGCAGTTACGGACAGGGGAGACATCAGCCCCAGCATTTT
>NA|TRBV27|NA|TRBJ1-5
CASSFQEYQPQHF
TGTGCCAGCAGTTTCCAGGAATATCAGCCCCAGCATTTT
>NA|TRBV2|NA|TRBJ1-1
CASTPTMNTEAFF
TGTGCCAGCACCCCAACGATGAACACTGAAGCTTTCTTT
>NA|TRBV19|NA|TRBJ1-5
CASSIAGAGNQPQHF
TGTGCCAGTAGTATAGCGGGGGCGGGCAATCAGCCCCAGCATTTT
>TRBD2|TRBV6-2/TRBV6-3|NA|TRBJ2-7
CASSALRGTSGTYEQYF
TGTGCCAGCAGCGCATTACGCGGGACTAGCGGTACCTACGAGCAGTACTTC
>TRBD1|TRBV7-3|NA|TRBJ2-5
CASSLGGTGVVETQYF
TGTGCCAGCAGCTTAGGGGGGACAGGGGTGGTGGAGACCCAGTACTTC
>TRBD2|TRBV7-3|few|TRBJ2-3
CASSLRAAGLAGVEDTQYF
TGTGCCAGCAGCTTAAGGGCCGCGGGACTAGCGGGAGTGGAAGATACGCAGTATTTT
>NA|TRBV20-1|NA|TRBJ2-3
CSASRGTTDTQYF
TGCAGTGCTAGCCGCGGGACCACAGATACGCAGTATTTT
>NA|TRBV28|NA|TRBJ1-6
CASSLGTSNSPLHF
TGTGCCAGCAGTTTGGGCACCAGTAATTCACCCCTCCACTTT
>NA|TRBV28|NA|TRBJ2-7
CASSLAGAVYEQYF
TGTGCCAGCAGCCTGGCAGGGGCGGTTTACGAGCAGTACTTC
>TRBD1|TRBV2|NA|TRBJ1-5
CASTGQNNQPQHF
TGTGCCAGCACGGGACAGAACAATCAGCCCCAGCATTTT
>NA|TRBV28|NA|TRBJ1-2
CASLNPVPRGYTF
TGTGCCAGCCTAAACCCGGTACCCCGGGGCTACACCTTC
>NA|TRBV12-3/TRBV12-4|NA|TRBJ2-2
CASSLRGDSWYTGELFF
TGTGCCAGCAGTTTACGGGGGGACAGTTGGTACACCGGGGAGCTGTTTTTT
>NA|TRBV25-1|NA|TRBJ1-6
CASSDIAYDSPLHF
TGTGCCAGCAGTGATATCGCATACGATTCACCCCTCCACTTT
>TRBD2|TRBV20-1|NA|TRBJ2-5
CSARKREGETQYF
TGCAGTGCTAGAAAGCGGGAGGGGGAGACCCAGTACTTC
>NA|TRBV2|few|TRBJ2-3
CASSVEGNTDTQYF
TGTGCCAGCAGTGTTGAAGGCAACACAGATACGCAGTATTTT
>NA|TRBV7-3|few|TRBJ2-5
CASSLFPRETQYF
TGTGCCAGCAGCTTATTTCCTAGGGAGACCCAGTACTTC
>TRBD2|TRBV24-1|few|TRBJ2-5
CATSEDLSGVQETQYF
TGTGCCACCAGTGAAGACCTTAGCGGGGTACAAGAGACCCAGTACTTC
>NA|TRBV20-1|NA|TRBJ1-1
CSAQTAYLVNTEAFF
TGCAGTGCGCAGACAGCTTACTTAGTAAACACTGAAGCTTTCTTT
>NA|TRBV20-1|NA|TRBJ2-7
CSARYPTYEQYF
TGCAGTGCTAGGTACCCTACCTACGAGCAGTACTTC
>TRBD1|TRBV20-1|few|TRBJ1-2
CSALRQGDGYTF
TGCAGTGCCCTACGACAGGGGGATGGCTACACCTTC
>NA|TRBV4-1|once|TRBJ2-2
CASSPLGSGNTGELFF
TGCGCCAGCAGCCCCCTCGGGTCCGGGAACACCGGGGAGCTGTTTTTT